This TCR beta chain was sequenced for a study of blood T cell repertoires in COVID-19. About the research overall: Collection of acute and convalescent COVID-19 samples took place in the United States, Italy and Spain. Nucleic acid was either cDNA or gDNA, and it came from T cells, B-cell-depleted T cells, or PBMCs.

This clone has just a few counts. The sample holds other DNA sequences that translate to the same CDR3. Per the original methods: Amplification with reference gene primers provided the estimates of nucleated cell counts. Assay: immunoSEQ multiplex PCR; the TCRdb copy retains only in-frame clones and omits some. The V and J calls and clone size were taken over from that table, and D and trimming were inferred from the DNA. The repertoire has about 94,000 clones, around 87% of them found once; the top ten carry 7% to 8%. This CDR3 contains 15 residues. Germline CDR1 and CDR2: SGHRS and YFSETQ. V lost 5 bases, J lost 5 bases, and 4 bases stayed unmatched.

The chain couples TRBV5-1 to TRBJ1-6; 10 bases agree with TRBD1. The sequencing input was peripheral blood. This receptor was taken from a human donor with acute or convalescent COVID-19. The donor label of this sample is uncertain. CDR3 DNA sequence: TGCGCCAGCAGGTATGGGACAGGGGATAATTCACCCCTCCACTTT. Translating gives CASRYGTGDNSPLHF.